This entry lists 15 T cell receptor beta chains sequenced from one sample in a study of blood T cell repertoires in COVID-19. The repertoire was sequenced with immunoSEQ multiplex PCR; TCRdb's copy has only in-frame clones and lacks some. The repertoire holds around 110,000 clones, with 86% as singletons. The sequencing sample was made of peripheral blood. The receptors derive from a man aged 35-49 years with acute or convalescent COVID-19.

In DNA form, the CDR3 reads TGTGCCAGCAGTTACACCCAGGGGCCTTACGAGCAGTACTTC. It translates to CASSYTQGPYEQYF. This chain connects TRBV6-5 to TRBJ2-7; D possibly corresponds to TRBD1 (6 bases). The CDR3 runs 14 residues. The germline V gene has CDR1 MNHEY and CDR2 SVGAGI. V was clipped by 2 bases and J by 4 bases, with 12 bases between them.

This rearrangement joins TRBV5-1 to TRBJ2-2; no reliable D call. This CDR3 has 15 residues. The V gene's germline CDR1 is SGHRS and CDR2 YFSETQ. With 4 bases removed from V and 0 bases from J, the gap between germline ends came to 10 bases. CDR3 bases: TGCGCCAGCAGCCAGACAAGATCGAACACCGGGGAGCTGTTTTTT. Its protein product is CASSQTRSNTGELFF.

V and J are TRBV19 and TRBJ1-5; 8 bases are a match to TRBD1. Unmatched junction bases numbered 10, after V lost 6 bases and J lost 3 bases. Germline V CDR1 and CDR2: LNHDA, SQIVND (reference sequence). The CDR3 is 16 amino acids. CDR3 sequence (DNA): TGTGCCAGTAGATTATCCAGGGGGCTTTACAATCAGCCCCAGCATTTT. As protein: CASRLSRGLYNQPQHF.

The V and J genes are TRBV6-2 or TRBV6-3 and TRBJ1-1; possibly TRBD1 for D (5 bases). Germline V gene lookup returns CDR1 MNHEY and CDR2 SVGEGT. This CDR3 comprises 15 residues. Between the trimmed V and J ends, which lost 2 bases and 4 bases, there was a span of 14 bases. The chain's CDR3 is CASSYQGREVTEAFF. The CDR3, as DNA: TGTGCCAGCAGTTACCAGGGCAGGGAGGTCACTGAAGCTTTCTTT.

This clone was recorded only once. V usage is TRBV24-1 and J usage is TRBJ1-1; 7 bases agree with TRBD1. CDR1 and CDR2 (germline): KGHDR, SFDVKD. V was clipped by 4 bases and J by 5 bases; unmatched bases: 9. This CDR3 has 15 amino acids. As DNA, the CDR3 is TGTGCCACCAGTGACACTAAACAGGGGCGTACTGAAGCTTTCTTT. Protein: CATSDTKQGRTEAFF.

The chain combines TRBV30 with TRBJ1-4, with 7 bases lining up with TRBD1. Germline V gene data show CDR1 as GTSNPN and CDR2 as SVGIG (reference sequence). With 4 bases clipped from V and 8 bases from J, the junction kept 19 bases outside the gene matches. The CDR3 runs 17 residues. The CDR3 DNA reads TGTGCCTGGACCACCACAGGGGAGGAACGCTGGGGGGAAAAACTGTTTTTT. Translation: CAWTTTGEERWGEKLFF.

The chain employs TRBV6-5 and TRBJ2-7, with 9 bases matching TRBD1. Trimming removed 2 bases from V and 6 bases from J; junction bases left unmatched: 8. In germline, CDR1 is MNHEY, CDR2 SVGAGI. The CDR3 contains 15 residues. The DNA of the CDR3 is TGTGCCAGCAGTTACCAAACCGGGACAGGGTTCGAGCAGTACTTC. Translated, it gives CASSYQTGTGFEQYF.

V gene TRBV7-3 combines with J gene TRBJ1-2; the match to TRBD1 covers 10 bases. The CDR3 covers 15 residues. Germline V gene sequence: CDR1 SGHTA, CDR2 FQGTGA. Trimming took 3 bases from V and 4 from J; bases not matched to a gene: 5. CDR3 in amino acids: CASSLGTGDFYGYTF. The CDR3 bases are TGTGCCAGCAGCTTGGGGACAGGGGACTTCTATGGCTACACCTTC.

The chain has TRBV18 and TRBJ1-1; D may be TRBD1 (6 bases). V dropped 6 bases and J dropped 0 bases, with 11 bases sitting between them. Germline V gene sequence: CDR1 KGHSH, CDR2 LQKENI. The CDR3 is 14 residues long. CDR3 region: CASSSTGLNTEAFF. CDR3 DNA sequence: TGTGCCAGCTCTTCGACAGGATTGAACACTGAAGCTTTCTTT.

This clone was seen only a few times. This chain joins TRBV7-2 and TRBJ2-5; 9 bases map to TRBD1. In germline, CDR1 is SGHTA, CDR2 FQGNSA. The length of the CDR3 is 15 residues. The J segment lost 4 bases and the V segment lost 5 bases, leaving 8 bases of the junction unmatched. The CDR3, as DNA: TGTGCCAGCAGCAGGGGACAGGGTATGGGAGAGACCCAGTACTTC. Encoded protein: CASSRGQGMGETQYF.

This CDR3 reads CASSIQFAYQPQHF. For the CDR3, the DNA is TGTGCCAGTAGTATTCAGTTTGCCTATCAGCCCCAGCATTTT. The rearrangement uses TRBV19 and TRBJ1-5; D is unresolved. Looked up from germline, CDR1 is LNHDA and CDR2 is SQIVND (reference sequence). The CDR3 length is 14 residues. V lost 3 bases and J lost 5, with 11 bases in between. Supplemented by reference TRBV19 and TRBJ1-5, the full variable domain reads DGGITQSPKYLFRKEGQNVTLSCEQNLNHDAMYWYRQDPGQGLRLIYYSQIVNDFQKGDIAEGYSVSREKKESFPLTVTSAQKNPTAFYLCASSIQFAYQPQHFGDGTRLSIL.

The V gene is TRBV20-1, the J gene TRBJ1-6; a possible D gene is TRBD1 (5 bases). The CDR3 loop spans 11 amino acids. Germline V lookup: CDR1 DFQATT, CDR2 SNEGSKA (reference sequence). Trimming removed 5 bases at V and 13 bases at J, with 12 bases between. The CDR3 coding sequence is TGCAGTGCTCCTCCGGGGGACCCCCTCCACTTT. It encodes CSAPPGDPLHF.

The chain links TRBV5-6 to TRBJ2-2; D is perhaps TRBD2 (5 bases). V dropped 5 bases and J dropped 7 bases, with 15 bases sitting between them. Germline CDR1 reads SGHDT; CDR2 reads YYEEEE. The CDR3 loop spans 14 amino acids. CDR3 sequence (DNA): TGTGCCAGCAGGGAGGCTTGGGCTAGCGGGGAGCTGTTTTTT. It translates to CASREAWASGELFF. The full variable domain, its missing parts supplied by reference TRBV5-6 and TRBJ2-2, is DAGVTQSPTHLIKTRGQQVTLRCSPKSGHDTVSWYQQALGQGPQFIFQYYEEEERQRGNFPDRFSGHQFPNYSSELNVNALLLGDSALYLCASREAWASGELFFGEGSRLTVL.

The V gene is TRBV24-1, the J gene TRBJ2-3; no definite D call. This CDR3 is built from 14 residues. With 0 bases removed from V and 0 bases from J, the gap between germline ends came to 3 bases. Germline lookup yields CDR1 KGHDR and CDR2 SFDVKD. CDR3 region: CATSDLTSTDTQYF. CDR3 nucleotide sequence: TGTGCCACCAGTGATTTGACTAGCACAGATACGCAGTATTTT.

This clone was found a few times. The chain joins TRBV6-6 to TRBJ1-1; 10 bases agree with TRBD1. The CDR3 has 14 residues. The J segment lost 5 bases and the V segment lost 7 bases, leaving 7 bases of the junction unmatched. Germline CDR1 is MNHNY and CDR2 is SVGAGI (reference sequence). The CDR3 is CASKRQGAGTEAFF. The CDR3 DNA follows: TGTGCCAGCAAAAGACAGGGGGCAGGTACTGAAGCTTTCTTT.